This TCR beta chain is drawn from a study of blood T cells in healthy people across ages. Study-wide points: Older individuals had lower TCR beta diversity per million T cells (the decline was roughly linear). Naive T cell percentage and TCR beta diversity correlated strongly.

A J-beta primer mix and a sample-barcoded 5' primer were used in a second PCR of about 7 to 12 cycles. Each of the cDNA molecules was tagged by a template-switch adaptor with 12 random nucleotides. TCRdb reprocessed the 5' RACE reads via MiXCR and lists one record per CDR3 protein. The sample records 650,000 to 800,000 distinct CDR3 sequences, under 55% being singletons. A few counts support this clonotype. Its matching antigen is unknown. Every sample yielded at least 6.5 million isolated PBMCs. The TCR was taken from a man in his 60s in good health. Sample: blood.

CDR3 sequence (DNA): TGTGCCACCAGTCCTGGGAGCGCGGAAGAGACCCAGTACTTC. Amino acid sequence: CATSPGSAEETQYF. The rearrangement joins TRBV24-1 to TRBJ2-5; D possibly corresponds to TRBD2 (5 bases). The CDR3 consists of 14 residues. The V gene's germline CDR1 is KGHDR and CDR2 SFDVKD. V lost 6 bases and J 3 bases, leaving 13 bases between the germline ends.